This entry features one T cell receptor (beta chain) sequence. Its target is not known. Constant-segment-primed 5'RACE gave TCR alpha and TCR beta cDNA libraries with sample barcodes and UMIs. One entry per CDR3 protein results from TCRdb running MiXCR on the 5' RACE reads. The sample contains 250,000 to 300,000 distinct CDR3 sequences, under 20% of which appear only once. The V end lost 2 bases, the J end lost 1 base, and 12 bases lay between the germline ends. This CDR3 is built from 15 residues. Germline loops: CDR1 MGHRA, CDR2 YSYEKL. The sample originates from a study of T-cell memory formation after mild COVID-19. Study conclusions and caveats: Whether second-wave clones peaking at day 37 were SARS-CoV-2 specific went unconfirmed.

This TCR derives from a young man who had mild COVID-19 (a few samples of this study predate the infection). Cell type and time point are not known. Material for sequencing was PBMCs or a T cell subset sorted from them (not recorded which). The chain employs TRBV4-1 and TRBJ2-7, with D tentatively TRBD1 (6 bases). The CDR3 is CASSQPTGRSYEQYF. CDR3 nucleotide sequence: TGCGCCAGCAGCCAACCGACAGGCCGATCCTACGAGCAGTACTTC.